Below are 3 T cell receptor beta chains sequenced from a single sample in a study of a mutant IDH1 vaccine in newly diagnosed glioma. Time point denoted: baseline, week 1 (first vaccination visit). Treatment defined: pre-vaccination baseline after standard-of-care therapy. Some clones are missing from TCRdb's copy, which holds only in-frame ones; the method was immunoSEQ multiplex PCR. The sample includes approximately 52,000 clones, around 80% seen only once; the top ten take 1.5% to 2%. The sequencing here drew on PBMCs, taken from a glioma patient treated with radiotherapy, temozolomide or both. The receptors originated from a woman in her forties with glioma.

The CDR3 DNA sequence: TGTGCCAGCAGTTTATTAGCGGGGGCTGAGCAGTTCTTC. Protein product: CASSLLAGAEQFF. The V call is TRBV27, the J call TRBJ2-1; 9 nucleotides match TRBD2. CDR3 length: 13 residues. Germline V gene sequence: CDR1 MNHEY, CDR2 SMNVEV (reference sequence). V trimming: 1 base; J trimming: 9 bases; junction bases outside the gene matches: 1.

The chain has TRBV7-6 and TRBJ1-1, with TRBD1 identical over 10 bases. Looked up from germline, CDR1 is SGHVS and CDR2 is FNYEAQ. The CDR3 sequence is 16 residues long. V was pared by 5 bases and J by 5 bases, with 11 bases of the junction left unmatched. CDR3: CASSPLSGQGSTEAFF. The CDR3 DNA sequence: TGTGCCAGCAGCCCTCTGTCGGGACAGGGGAGTACTGAAGCTTTCTTT.

This chain connects TRBV30 to TRBJ2-3; weak D call: TRBD2 (6 bases). Trimming shortened V by 2 bases and J by 3 bases, and 12 bases separated the two germline ends. The CDR3 loop spans 14 amino acids. Germline V gene sequence: CDR1 GTSNPN, CDR2 SVGIG (reference sequence). CDR3: CAWSQGGGTDTQYF. CDR3 nucleotides: TGTGCCTGGAGTCAAGGTGGAGGGACAGATACGCAGTATTTT.